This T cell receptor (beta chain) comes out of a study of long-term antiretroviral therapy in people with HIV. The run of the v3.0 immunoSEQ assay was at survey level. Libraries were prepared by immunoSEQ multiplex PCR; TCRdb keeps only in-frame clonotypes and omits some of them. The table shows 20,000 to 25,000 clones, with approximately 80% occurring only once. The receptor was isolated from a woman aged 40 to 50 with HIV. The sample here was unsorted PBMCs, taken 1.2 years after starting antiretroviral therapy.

The CDR3 loop is CASISTGGGNEKLFF. The CDR3 DNA is TGTGCCAGCATATCGACAGGGGGCGGTAATGAAAAACTGTTTTTT. V usage is TRBV28 and J usage is TRBJ1-4; 10 bases are shared with TRBD1. Unmatched junction bases numbered 6, after V lost 7 bases and J lost 4 bases. Germline V gene lookup returns CDR1 MDHEN and CDR2 SYDVKM. The length of the CDR3 is 15 residues.